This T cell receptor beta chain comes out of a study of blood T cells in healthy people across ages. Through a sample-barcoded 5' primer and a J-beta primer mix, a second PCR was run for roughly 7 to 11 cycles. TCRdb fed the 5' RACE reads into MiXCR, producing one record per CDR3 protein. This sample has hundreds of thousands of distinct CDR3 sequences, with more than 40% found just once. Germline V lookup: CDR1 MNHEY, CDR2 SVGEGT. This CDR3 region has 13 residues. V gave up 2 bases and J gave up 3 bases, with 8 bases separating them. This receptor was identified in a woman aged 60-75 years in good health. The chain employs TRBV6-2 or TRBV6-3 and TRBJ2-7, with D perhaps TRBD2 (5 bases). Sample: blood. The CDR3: CASSYGGFYEQYF. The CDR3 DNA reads TGTGCCAGCAGTTACGGAGGCTTCTACGAGCAGTACTTC.